One sample yielded the 30 T cell receptor beta chains listed below, sequenced in a study of T-cell memory formation after mild COVID-19. TCRdb passed the 5' RACE reads through MiXCR, listing each CDR3 protein once. The sample carries about 350,000 distinct CDR3 sequences, about 13% recorded once. What was sequenced was PBMCs or a T cell subset sorted from them (not recorded which). The origin of the receptors is a man aged 18 to 29 who had mild COVID-19 (a few samples of this study predate the infection). Cell type and time point are not known.

This clonotype was observed once. This chain uses TRBV6-2 or TRBV6-3 with TRBJ1-1; TRBD1 might be the D (5 bases). V lost 2 bases and J lost 1, with 14 bases in between. The CDR3 loop spans 16 amino acids. Germline V gene lookup returns CDR1 MNHEY and CDR2 SVGEGT. Here the CDR3 DNA reads TGTGCCAGCAGTTACCCTACCGGGACGGCGAACACTGAAGCTTTCTTT. It is translated as CASSYPTGTANTEAFF.

This clonotype has a handful of counts. This chain links TRBV27 with TRBJ2-7, with D maybe TRBD1 (6 bases). Germline V CDR1 and CDR2: MNHEY, SMNVEV (reference sequence). The V end lost 5 bases, the J end lost 4 bases, and 12 bases lay between the germline ends. This CDR3 contains 13 residues. In DNA, the CDR3 is TGTGCCAGCAGTCCCTATGGACAGTACGAGCAGTACGTC. Protein sequence: CASSPYGQYEQYV.

This clonotype has just a few counts. This chain joins TRBV12-3 or TRBV12-4 and TRBJ2-1, with TRBD1 matching 10 bases. The V segment lost 5 bases and the J segment 8 bases; nucleotides outside the gene matches: 12. The CDR3 length is 16 residues. CDR3 in amino acids: CASSVSGTGVIYEQFF. For the CDR3, the DNA is TGTGCCAGCAGTGTCTCCGGGACAGGGGTTATTTATGAGCAGTTCTTC.

This clonotype has only a few counts. The rearrangement joins TRBV5-1 to TRBJ1-3; weak D call: TRBD1 (5 bases). The germline V gene has CDR1 SGHRS and CDR2 YFSETQ. The CDR3 is 16 amino acids. V was cut by 2 bases and J by 0 bases, with 12 bases left in between. In nucleotides, the CDR3 is TGCGCCAGCAGCTTACGGGGCCGCGACTCTGGAAACACCATATATTTT. Protein sequence: CASSLRGRDSGNTIYF.

This clonotype was found a few times. The J gene is TRBJ1-4, the V gene TRBV10-3; tentative D call: TRBD1 (6 bases). The CDR3 sequence is 16 residues long. V gave up 3 bases and J gave up 3 bases, with 14 bases separating them. The germline V gene encodes CDR1 ENHRY and CDR2 SYGVKD. Written as DNA, the CDR3 is TGTGCCATCAGTGAACGGAGGGGGGCCTCTAATGAAAAACTGTTTTTT. Its protein product is CAISERRGASNEKLFF.

The rearrangement joins TRBV6-2 or TRBV6-3 to TRBJ1-2; 7 nucleotides line up with TRBD1. With 6 bases clipped from V and 4 bases from J, the junction kept 5 bases outside the gene matches. Germline CDR1 MNHEY, CDR2 SVGEGT. The CDR3 extends over 13 amino acids. The CDR3 nucleotides read TGTGCCAGCAGCAGGAGACAGGGCTATGGCTACACCTTC. Protein sequence: CASSRRQGYGYTF.

This clonotype was seen many times. The chain carries TRBV2 and TRBJ2-1; D perhaps matches TRBD2 (6 bases). Trimming took 7 bases from V and 0 from J, leaving 10 bases between them. Germline V lookup: CDR1 SNHLY, CDR2 FYNNEI. This CDR3 region has 14 residues. The chain's CDR3 is CASTGTASYNEQFF. The CDR3 bases are TGTGCCAGCACTGGGACTGCCTCCTACAATGAGCAGTTCTTC.

This clonotype was recorded a few times. The chain uses TRBV6-1 and TRBJ1-2; D ambiguous. The CDR3 covers 14 residues. The germline V gene encodes CDR1 MNHNS and CDR2 SASEGT. Trimming shortened V by 6 bases and J by 8 bases, and 19 bases separated the two germline ends. Here the CDR3 reads CASRGTRYDGGYTF. The CDR3 bases are TGTGCCAGCAGAGGAACAAGATACGATGGGGGCTACACCTTC.

The sample holds a few counts of this clonotype. The chain recombines TRBV11-2 with TRBJ1-1; no definite D call. Germline V gene lookup returns CDR1 SGHAT and CDR2 FQNNGV. V was cut by 0 bases and J by 8 bases, with 7 bases left in between. CDR3 size: 12 residues. For the CDR3, the DNA is TGTGCCAGCAGCTTAGATTTGGACGAAGCTTTCTTT. Encoded protein: CASSLDLDEAFF.

The sample holds a few counts of this clonotype. The chain carries TRBV5-1 and TRBJ1-4; 7 nucleotides line up with TRBD1. The CDR3 has 15 amino acids. V lost 4 bases and J lost 5; bases outside the gene matches: 8. Germline CDR1 SGHRS, CDR2 YFSETQ. CDR3 DNA sequence: TGCGCCAGCAGCCCGGGGGACAGTTCAAATGAAAAACTGTTTTTT. Encoded protein: CASSPGDSSNEKLFF.

This clonotype has a count of ten or more. J is TRBJ2-3 and V is TRBV20-1; 12 bases line up with TRBD2. Germline CDR1 and CDR2: DFQATT and SNEGSKA (reference sequence). J lost 11 bases, V lost 5 bases, and 17 bases had no gene match. This CDR3 has 16 amino acids. The CDR3 coding sequence is TGCAGTGCTCCATTTCCGTTGGGACTAGCGGGCCGACGGCAGTATTTT. This codes for CSAPFPLGLAGRRQYF.

This clonotype was observed a few times. This chain uses TRBV5-1 with TRBJ1-1; 7 bases are shared with TRBD1. The CDR3 runs to 14 residues. Germline assignment: CDR1 SGHRS and CDR2 YFSETQ. V gave up 2 bases and J gave up 5 bases; unmatched junction bases: 6. The CDR3 is CASSLRQGPTEAFF. Written as DNA, the CDR3 is TGCGCCAGCAGCTTAAGACAGGGCCCGACTGAAGCTTTCTTT.

This clonotype showed up just a few times. The V call is TRBV7-2, the J call TRBJ1-5; no definite D call. Germline V gene sequence: CDR1 SGHTA, CDR2 FQGNSA. V was shortened by 2 bases and J by 2 bases, with 13 bases between the two germline ends. The CDR3 is made up of 16 amino acids. As DNA, the CDR3 is TGTGCCAGCAGCTTAAACCCAGCCAGTGGCAATCAGCCCCAGCATTTT. This codes for CASSLNPASGNQPQHF.

The chain carries TRBV30 and TRBJ2-3; the D is unclear. Per germline, CDR1 GTSNPN and CDR2 SVGIG (reference sequence). The CDR3 covers 12 residues. The V end lost 0 bases, the J end lost 3 bases, and 4 bases lay between the germline ends. The CDR3 DNA sequence: TGTGCCTGGAGTGTACTGACAGATACGCAGTATTTT. Its translation is CAWSVLTDTQYF.

This chain connects TRBV7-7 to TRBJ2-5, with 7 bases lining up with TRBD2. The J segment lost 2 bases and the V segment lost 8 bases, leaving 8 bases of the junction unmatched. Looked up from germline, CDR1 is SSHAT and CDR2 is FNYEAQ (reference sequence). The CDR3 runs to 14 residues. CDR3 nucleotide sequence: TGTGCCAGCGGAACGGGGGGTAGTCAAGAGACCCAGTACTTC. Amino acid sequence: CASGTGGSQETQYF.

The sample holds many counts of this clonotype. The rearrangement joins TRBV29-1 to TRBJ1-4; D unclear. This CDR3 is built from 13 residues. Germline V lookup: CDR1 SQVTM, CDR2 ANQGSEA. V dropped 4 bases and J dropped 6 bases, with 12 bases sitting between them. Here the CDR3 DNA reads TGCAGCGTTGGAGTGGGGAACTATGAAAAACTGTTTTTT. As protein: CSVGVGNYEKLFF.

The chain joins TRBV5-5 to TRBJ2-7, with TRBD1 matching 8 bases. In germline, CDR1 is SGHKS, CDR2 YYEKEE (reference sequence). With 4 bases clipped from V and 3 bases from J, the junction kept 9 bases outside the gene matches. This CDR3 contains 15 residues. CDR3: CASSPAGQVIYEQYF. As DNA, the CDR3 is TGTGCCAGCAGCCCCGCGGGACAGGTGATCTACGAGCAGTACTTC.

This clonotype occurred a few times. The V call is TRBV7-2, the J call TRBJ2-7; TRBD1 might be the D (6 bases). The V gene's germline CDR1 is SGHTA and CDR2 FQGNSA. The CDR3 spans 17 residues. V lost 1 base to trimming and J lost 3 bases, with 19 bases between them. CDR3 sequence reads: CASSLGEGVASYYEQYV. DNA of the CDR3: TGTGCCAGCAGCTTAGGTGAGGGGGTGGCGAGCTACTACGAGCAGTACGTC.

This chain connects TRBV7-2 to TRBJ1-5; no reliable D call. The germline V and J ends were trimmed by 8 bases and 0 bases, with 8 bases remaining between them. Germline CDR1 is SGHTA and CDR2 is FQGNSA. CDR3 size: 13 residues. The CDR3 nucleotides are TGTGCCAGCTGCGAGTTTAGCAATCAGCCCCAGCATTTT. Translating it yields CASCEFSNQPQHF.

This clonotype has more than one count but fewer than ten. This chain joins TRBV9 and TRBJ2-2; TRBD1 matches at 8 bases. The trim removed 3 bases at V and 8 bases at J, leaving 3 bases unmatched. Germline CDR1 SGDLS, CDR2 YYNGEE. The CDR3 extends over 13 amino acids. The CDR3 region has the DNA TGTGCCAGCAGCGCCGACAGGGGTGGGGAGCTGTTTTTT. This encodes CASSADRGGELFF.

The chain couples TRBV28 to TRBJ1-1; TRBD1 is a possible D gene (6 bases). Germline values: CDR1 MDHEN, CDR2 SYDVKM. The CDR3 sequence is 18 residues long. Trimming left V 3 bases short and J 0 bases short, with 20 bases between. CDR3 DNA: TGTGCCAGCAGTTTCCCCTTTGGCCGTGGGGACATGAACACTGAAGCTTTCTTT. The encoded protein is CASSFPFGRGDMNTEAFF. The entire variable domain, with the rest obtained from reference TRBV28 and TRBJ1-1, is as follows: DVKVTQSSRYLVKRTGEKVFLECVQDMDHENMFWYRQDPGLGLRLIYFSYDVKMKEKGDIPEGYSVSREKKERFSLILESASTNQTSMYLCASSFPFGRGDMNTEAFFGQGTRLTVV.

The CDR3 loop reads CASSFSGGTGELFF. The CDR3 bases are TGTGCCAGCAGCTTTAGCGGGGGGACCGGGGAGCTGTTTTTT. V gene TRBV7-6 combines with J gene TRBJ2-2; TRBD2 aligns across 10 bases. The V gene's germline CDR1 is SGHVS and CDR2 FNYEAQ. This CDR3 contains 14 residues. J lost 5 bases, V lost 3 bases, and 0 bases had no gene match.

The sample holds many counts of this clonotype. This rearrangement joins TRBV10-3 to TRBJ2-5; 10 bases fit TRBD2. CDR3 length: 16 residues. Germline loops: CDR1 ENHRY, CDR2 SYGVKD. The ends lost 2 bases at V and 5 bases at J; junction bases unmatched: 8. The CDR3 protein is CAISEPAGGPMETQYF. CDR3 nucleotide sequence: TGTGCCATCAGTGAGCCAGCGGGGGGGCCTATGGAGACCCAGTACTTC.

V and J are TRBV9 and TRBJ2-7, with D possibly TRBD2 on 5 matching bases. The CDR3 runs to 14 residues. The V end lost 0 bases, the J end lost 4 bases, and 11 bases lay between the germline ends. Germline CDR1 is SGDLS and CDR2 is YYNGEE. The CDR3 coding sequence is TGTGCCAGCAGCGTAGATGCGGGTCCTTACGAGCAGTACTTC. Protein product: CASSVDAGPYEQYF. The entire variable domain, with the rest obtained from reference TRBV9 and TRBJ2-7, is as follows: DSGVTQTPKHLITATGQRVTLRCSPRSGDLSVYWYQQSLDQGLQFLIQYYNGEERAKGNILERFSAQQFPDLHSELNLSSLELGDSALYFCASSVDAGPYEQYFGPGTRLTVT.

This clonotype was picked up a small number of times. The gene calls are TRBV12-3 or TRBV12-4 and TRBJ1-6; tentative D call: TRBD1 (5 bases). Trimming pared 5 bases from V and 6 bases from J, leaving 14 bases between. The CDR3 is 15 residues long. The CDR3 nucleotides are TGTGCCAGCAGTCCTCAGCTGGGACGTAATTCACCCCTCCACTTT. Protein sequence: CASSPQLGRNSPLHF.

CDR3 residues: CSAGGGEAGANVLTF. The CDR3 DNA follows: TGCAGCGCGGGAGGTGGGGAGGCCGGGGCCAACGTCCTGACTTTC. The chain links TRBV29-1 to TRBJ2-6, with 7 nucleotides matching TRBD2. The J segment lost 4 bases and the V segment lost 7 bases, leaving 10 bases of the junction unmatched. The length of the CDR3 is 15 residues. Looked up from germline, CDR1 is SQVTM and CDR2 is ANQGSEA.

The chain joins TRBV5-1 to TRBJ2-3, with a possible D match to TRBD1 (5 bases). CDR1 and CDR2 from the germline V gene are SGHRS and YFSETQ. CDR3 length: 15 residues. The V gene lost 4 bases and the J gene lost 5 bases, with 17 bases spanning the gap. The CDR3 sequence is CASSPAARVIDTQYF. The CDR3 DNA sequence: TGCGCCAGCAGCCCGGCGGCCAGGGTTATAGATACGCAGTATTTT.

This clonotype was seen a handful of times. The chain couples TRBV11-2 to TRBJ2-4, with 12 bases matching TRBD2. Germline V gives CDR1 SGHAT, CDR2 FQNNGV. This CDR3 has 17 residues. J lost 6 bases, V lost 0 bases, and 6 bases had no gene match. CDR3 nucleotide sequence: TGTGCCAGCAGCTTAGAGCCTAGCGGGGGGGCCTTAAACATTCAGTACTTC. This codes for CASSLEPSGGALNIQYF.

The chain joins TRBV7-2 to TRBJ1-2; D is undetermined. This CDR3 is built from 15 residues. Germline values: CDR1 SGHTA, CDR2 FQGNSA. V was trimmed by 5 bases and J by 4 bases, leaving 17 bases between them. The CDR3 loop is CASSPRAQEIYGYTF. The CDR3 DNA reads as TGTGCCAGCAGCCCAAGGGCGCAGGAGATCTATGGCTACACCTTC.

V gene TRBV6-5 combines with J gene TRBJ2-7, with TRBD2 identical over 9 bases. V trimming: 6 bases; J trimming: 7 bases; junction bases outside the gene matches: 10. The CDR3 extends over 14 amino acids. CDR1 and CDR2 (germline): MNHEY, SVGAGI. The CDR3 DNA follows: TGTGCCAGCAGCACCGCCGGGACTAGCTATGAGCAGTACTTC. Protein: CASSTAGTSYEQYF.